This section outlines one T cell receptor (beta chain) sequence together with its context. Its antigen is undetermined. The entry originates in a study of cytomegalovirus exposure and HLA in healthy donors. Whole-study findings and limits: The study listed 150 to 200 cytomegalovirus-associated TCR beta chains. The tendency of first-cohort TCR clusters to co-occur in the 120 or so validation repertoires was identified by a subsequent analysis. Accounts indicate the classifier identified cytomegalovirus status with strong specificity and sensitivity.

The CDR3 loop spans 15 amino acids. J gave up 4 bases and V 4 bases, and 7 bases lay outside the gene matches. Germline-derived CDR1 and CDR2 are SGHAT and FQNNGV. The assay was immunoSEQ multiplex PCR, and TCRdb's table has in-frame clones only and misses some. The table has roughly 57,000 clones, 93% seen once; the top ten hold around 1.7%. The sequenced sample consisted of PBMCs. This chain links TRBV11-2 with TRBJ1-3, with 7 bases lining up with TRBD1. This receptor was obtained from a woman aged 18-35 years in good health and CMV-seropositive. The CDR3 DNA is TGTGCCAGCAGCTCCTCGACAGGGCGAGGAAACACCATATATTTT. This translates into CASSSSTGRGNTIYF.